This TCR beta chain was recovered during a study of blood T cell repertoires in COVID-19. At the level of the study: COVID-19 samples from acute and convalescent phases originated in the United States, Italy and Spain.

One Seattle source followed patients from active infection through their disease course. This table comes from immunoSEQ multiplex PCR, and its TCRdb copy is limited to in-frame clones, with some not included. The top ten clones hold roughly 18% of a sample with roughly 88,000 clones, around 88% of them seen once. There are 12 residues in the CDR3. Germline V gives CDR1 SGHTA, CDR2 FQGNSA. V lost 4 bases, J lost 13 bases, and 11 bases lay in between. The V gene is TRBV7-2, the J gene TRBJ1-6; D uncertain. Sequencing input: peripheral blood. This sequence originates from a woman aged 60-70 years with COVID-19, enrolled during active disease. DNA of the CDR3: TGTGCCAGCAGCTCCTACGCCGGGCCCCTCCACTTT. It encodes CASSSYAGPLHF.